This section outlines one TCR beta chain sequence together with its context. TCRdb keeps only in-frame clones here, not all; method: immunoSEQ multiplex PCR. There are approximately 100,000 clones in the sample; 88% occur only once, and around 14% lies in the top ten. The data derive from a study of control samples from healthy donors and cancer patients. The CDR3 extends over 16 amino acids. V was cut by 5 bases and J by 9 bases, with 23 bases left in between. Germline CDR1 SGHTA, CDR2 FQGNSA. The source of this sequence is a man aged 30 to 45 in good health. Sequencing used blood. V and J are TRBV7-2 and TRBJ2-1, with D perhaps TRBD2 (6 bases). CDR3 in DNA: TGTGCCAGCAGCACTCCGGAGCGGGCCCGGACTTCTGAGCAGTTCTTC. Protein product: CASSTPERARTSEQFF.